This entry concerns a single T cell receptor (beta chain). The target antigen is unknown. The protocol was immunoSEQ multiplex PCR, while the TCRdb copy is restricted to in-frame clones and leaves out a portion. Counted here are 15,000 to 20,000 clones, 85% to 90% occurring once; the ten biggest clones make up 0.69%. Germline CDR1 reads LNHDA; CDR2 reads SQIVND (reference sequence). CDR3 length: 13 amino acids. The ends were cut back, 5 bases at V and 0 bases at J, with 4 bases in the middle. This sample is drawn from a study of OX40 agonist ivuxolimab in advanced cancers. Turning to the study itself: From roughly 23 to 90 years was the age range, with a mean of around 54 years, and 65% to 90% were male. Study-level findings and limits: Blood T cells, both CD4+ and CD8+, expanded clonally by week 6 at 0.1 to 3.0 mg/kg.

The source is an adult with an advanced solid tumor such as melanoma, head and neck, liver or kidney cancer. The sample in question was CD4+ or CD8+ T cells sorted from blood, obtained in a trial of the OX40 agonist ivuxolimab. The V gene is TRBV19, the J gene TRBJ1-4, with D hard to call. CDR3 sequence reads: CASSPPTNEKLFF. The CDR3 DNA sequence: TGTGCCAGTAGTCCCCCAACTAATGAAAAACTGTTTTTT.